A single sample gave rise to the 15 T cell receptor beta chains below, sequenced in a study of multiple sclerosis patients with progressive multifocal leukoencephalopathy. The time point: time of PML onset. TCRdb's table, derived via immunoSEQ multiplex PCR, lists solely in-frame clones and lacks some. Of roughly 34,000 clones in the sample, about 90% were seen once. Sequencing used PBMCs, obtained from a patient treated with natalizumab. Every receptor here comes from a human donor with progressive multifocal leukoencephalopathy.

This sequence joins TRBV28 and TRBJ1-5, with no clear D. Trimming removed 7 bases from V and 1 base from J, with 20 bases in between. CDR1 is MDHEN and CDR2 is SYDVKM in the germline V gene. There are 17 residues in the CDR3. CDR3 in DNA: TGTGCCAGCACCCTTCCGGACCTCGGAGGGAGCAATCAGCCCCAGCATTTT. This gives the protein CASTLPDLGGSNQPQHF.

This clone appeared a few times. This chain uses TRBV25-1 with TRBJ2-7, with a tentative D call TRBD1 (5 bases). The CDR3 runs 14 residues. Germline-derived CDR1 and CDR2 are MGHDK and SYGVNS. The V and J ends lost 6 bases and 5 bases respectively, with 17 bases between them. The CDR3 sequence is CASSVGQGRDEQYF. The DNA of the CDR3 is TGTGCCAGCAGCGTGGGGCAGGGTAGGGACGAGCAGTACTTC.

The rearrangement links TRBV30 to TRBJ2-7; possibly TRBD1 for D (6 bases). Between the trimmed V and J ends, which lost 1 base and 3 bases, there was a span of 13 bases. The CDR3 loop spans 14 amino acids. Germline values: CDR1 GTSNPN, CDR2 SVGIG (reference sequence). CDR3 DNA: TGTGCCTGGAGTGGGACAGCGAACTTCTACGAGCAGTACTTC. This gives the protein CAWSGTANFYEQYF.

J is TRBJ1-1 and V is TRBV2; maybe TRBD1 (5 bases). The V end was cut by 6 bases, the J end by 10 bases, with 18 bases between. The CDR3 is 13 amino acids. Germline V lookup: CDR1 SNHLY, CDR2 FYNNEI. The chain's CDR3 is CASSQNAPGLAFF. The CDR3 DNA reads TGTGCCAGCAGCCAGAATGCCCCAGGGTTAGCTTTCTTT.

The V and J genes are TRBV6-5 and TRBJ2-2; TRBD2 might be the D (5 bases). Trimming took 1 base from V and 1 from J, leaving 7 bases between them. Germline lookup yields CDR1 MNHEY and CDR2 SVGAGI. The CDR3 sequence is 15 residues long. The chain's CDR3 is CASSYLGGNTGELFF. In nucleotides, the CDR3 is TGTGCCAGCAGTTACTTAGGAGGGAACACCGGGGAGCTGTTTTTT.

V is TRBV19 and J is TRBJ2-7; 14 nucleotides align to TRBD2. The CDR3 spans 18 residues. Germline V gene lookup returns CDR1 LNHDA and CDR2 SQIVND (reference sequence). The J segment lost 1 base and the V segment lost 6 bases, leaving 11 bases of the junction unmatched. The CDR3 sequence: CASSNRLAGGPRSYEQYF. CDR3 coding DNA: TGTGCCAGTAGCAACAGACTAGCGGGAGGGCCGAGGTCCTACGAGCAGTACTTC. Based on the CDR3 plus reference TRBV19 and TRBJ2-7, the full variable domain is DGGITQSPKYLFRKEGQNVTLSCEQNLNHDAMYWYRQDPGQGLRLIYYSQIVNDFQKGDIAEGYSVSREKKESFPLTVTSAQKNPTAFYLCASSNRLAGGPRSYEQYFGPGTRLTVT.

This CDR3 reads CASSRGGIDGYTF. The CDR3 DNA reads as TGTGCCAGCAGTCGCGGGGGCATCGATGGCTACACCTTC. V and J are TRBV6-4 and TRBJ1-2; D is perhaps TRBD1 (6 bases). Deletions cut 5 bases from V and 6 bases from J, with 13 bases between. This CDR3 comprises 13 residues. The germline V gene encodes CDR1 MRHNA and CDR2 SNTAGT.

As for this clone: Germline and junction disagree at one end, which may indicate a read error. The chain links TRBV7-2 to TRBJ2-7; TRBD2 matches 8 bases. The CDR3 sequence is 11 residues long. Germline values: CDR1 SGHTA, CDR2 FQGNSA. Here the CDR3 reads CASSSSGGALF. CDR3 nucleotides: TGTGCCAGCAGCTCCTCGGGAGGGGCACTCTTC.

V usage is TRBV2 and J usage is TRBJ1-5; no reliable D call. Germline-derived CDR1 and CDR2 are SNHLY and FYNNEI. CDR3 size: 13 residues. The ends were cut back, 5 bases at V and 2 bases at J, with 7 bases in the middle. The CDR3 DNA is TGTGCCAGCAGTCGGGCGGGCAATCAGCCCCAGCATTTT. Encoded protein: CASSRAGNQPQHF.

The chain is built from TRBV7-3 and TRBJ2-1; TRBD2 matches 11 bases. V lost 5 bases to trimming and J lost 2 bases; unmatched junction nucleotides: 2. The germline gives CDR1 SGHTA, CDR2 FQGTGA. The CDR3 extends over 15 amino acids. CDR3: CASSVSGRAYNEQFF. CDR3 in DNA: TGTGCCAGCAGCGTTAGCGGGAGGGCCTACAATGAGCAGTTCTTC. The variable domain in full, with the rest retrieved from reference TRBV7-3 and TRBJ2-1, is GAGVSQTPSNKVTEKGKYVELRCDPISGHTALYWYRQSLGQGPEFLIYFQGTGAADDSGLPNDRFFAVRPEGSVSTLKIQRTERGDSAVYLCASSVSGRAYNEQFFGPGTRLTVL.

This chain uses TRBV30 with TRBJ2-6, with D unresolved. The germline V and J ends were trimmed by 2 bases and 1 base, with 0 bases remaining between them. The CDR3 spans 12 residues. CDR1 GTSNPN and CDR2 SVGIG come from the germline V gene (reference sequence). In DNA form, the CDR3 reads TGTGCCTGGAGTTCTGGGGCCAACGTCCTGACTTTC. Its protein product is CAWSSGANVLTF. Variable domain in full (rest from reference TRBV30 and TRBJ2-6): SQTIHQWPATLVQPVGSPLSLECTVEGTSNPNLYWYRQAAGRGLQLLFYSVGIGQISSEVPQNLSASRPQDRQFILSSKKLLLSDSGFYLCAWSSGANVLTFGAGSRLTVL.

V and J are TRBV9 and TRBJ2-2; D is possibly TRBD2 (5 bases). V was shortened by 3 bases and J by 6 bases, with 12 bases between the two germline ends. The CDR3 is 14 residues long. In germline, CDR1 is SGDLS, CDR2 YYNGEE. The DNA of the CDR3 is TGTGCCAGCAGCGCCTCAGCGGCGGCCGGGGAGCTGTTTTTT. Encoded protein: CASSASAAAGELFF.

CDR3 DNA sequence: TGTGCCAGCAGCCCAGAGACTAGCGGGACGAACAATGAGCAGTTCTTC. It is translated as CASSPETSGTNNEQFF. J is TRBJ2-1 and V is TRBV7-6; 11 nucleotides line up with TRBD2. CDR3 length equals 16 residues. Trimming removed 5 bases from V and 5 bases from J; junction bases left unmatched: 8. Per germline, CDR1 SGHVS and CDR2 FNYEAQ.

A few counts support this clone. The chain has TRBV5-5 and TRBJ2-7, with D tentatively TRBD2 (5 bases). V was pared by 4 bases and J by 1 base, with 12 bases between. The length of the CDR3 is 14 residues. Per germline, CDR1 SGHKS and CDR2 YYEKEE (reference sequence). The CDR3 coding sequence is TGTGCCAGCAGCCCTCGTCCGGGATCCTACGAGCAGTACTTC. Translation gives CASSPRPGSYEQYF.

The gene calls are TRBV4-1 and TRBJ2-7; 7 nucleotides line up with TRBD2. The J segment lost 3 bases and the V segment lost 0 bases, leaving 11 bases of the junction unmatched. Germline CDR1 reads MGHRA; CDR2 reads YSYEKL. This CDR3 is built from 17 residues. CDR3 DNA: TGCGCCAGCAGCCAAGATGCCTTTATCGGGAGGATCTACGAGCAGTACTTC. It translates to CASSQDAFIGRIYEQYF.